The present T cell receptor beta chain was sequenced within a study of T cells in Graves' hyperthyroidism and ophthalmopathy (dated by TCRdb to between 2017 and 2020). Background on the whole study: Peripheral blood was sampled at the time of initial diagnosis, prior to any treatment. Once sampling was done, hyperthyroidism patients were given methimazole at a starting dose of 30 mg daily, whereas ophthalmopathy patients were given high-dose intravenous methylprednisolone. A discovery cohort of about a hundred patients, roughly 45 with Graves' ophthalmopathy and under 60 with stable Graves' hyperthyroidism, was used to find distinguishing TCR V-J signatures. The roughly 100 discovery patients were randomly divided into training and test sets at a 7:3 ratio. Prospective prediction of ophthalmopathy was tested in an independent validation cohort of 18 to 20 hyperthyroidism patients and 17 patients who later progressed to ophthalmopathy. Thyroid tissue and blood T-cell repertoires from over 5 Graves' hyperthyroidism patients were also compared in the study. TCR Vbeta CDR3 sequencing of approximately 140 peripheral blood samples (approximately 44 ophthalmopathy, about 74 hyperthyroidism and approximately 17 progressor patients) is reported in the paper.

This clonotype came up a few times. Its target antigen remains unknown. Base qualities are not recorded, but no much larger clone differs from it by a single base. A distance of 11 bases separates the germline ends of V and J, which lose 2 bases and 3 bases respectively. Looking up the germline V gene yields CDR1 SGHAT and CDR2 FQNNGV. The CDR3 covers 15 residues, taking in both the cysteine and the phenylalanine. The sequence is cut down to CDR3 DNA, 45 bases in frame from base 1. In the ophthalmopathy patients, disease was moderately to severely active, with a Clinical Activity Score of 3 or more, a NOSPECS grade of 4 or more, and a duration of less than 3 months. Any patient with an uncontrolled infection, another autoimmune disease, pregnancy or lactation was excluded. Diagnoses were established on the basis of clinical symptoms, serum thyroxine and TRAb, thyroid ultrasound, and orbital computed tomography. PBMCs were separated from 7.5 to 10 ml of fresh peripheral blood using Ficoll-Paque density gradient centrifugation. Trizol reagent was used to extract total RNA, and RNA quality was then checked on an Agilent 2100 Bioanalyzer.

Here is what the overall study found, with its caveats: During validation, the model predicted progression to ophthalmopathy a median of about 5.9 months ahead of onset, with around 70% sensitivity and 72.22% specificity. No statistical method was used to fix the sample size in advance, and group allocation was not hidden from the investigators. Blood samples also contained most of the expanded thyroid clonotypes (frequency above 0.001), which suggests that blood repertoires may reflect thyroid immune responses. Ophthalmopathy was separated from stable hyperthyroidism by a 13 V-J signature model, with over 85% sensitivity and around 81% specificity obtained in cross-validation and 80%/75% obtained in testing.

The TCR beta CDR3 regions were amplified from RNA transcripts. A first-round RT-PCR of the TCR CDR3 used the HTBI primer set with the Qiagen OneStep RT-PCR kit. Libraries were constructed in a second round of multiplex PCR, after which size selection and purification were performed. Paired-end sequencing of the libraries was performed with 100 bp reads on an Illumina HiSeq2000. The published analysis was carried out like this. SOAPnuke was used to process the raw data, removing reads that contained adapters or uncalled bases, had a mean Phred below 15, or lacked an exact match to the constant primer or identifier. COPE v1.2.5 was used to merge the high-quality paired reads, and each unique nucleotide sequence was defined as a clonotype. MiTCR v1.1 was used to align the clonotypes against IMGT TRBV, TRBD and TRBJ reference segments. Only V-J combinations with frequency above 0.0001, covering 99.2% of repertoires, were analysed. The TCS score was defined as the ratio of F50 (clonal expansion) to E x V (chaos), calculated using BLOSUM62-based TCRdist between CDR3 peptides within each V-J. Welch's t-statistics and random forest reduced roughly 500 V-J features to around 14, which were used in a naive Bayes classifier (R e1071). TCRdb reran the public reads through fastp at Q25 and MiXCR, keeping productive beta chains. CDR3 protein sequences are deduplicated, and each keeps its most common genes and DNA. In this record, the V and J calls reflect TCRdb's handling and not the investigators' own analysis. This sample holds about 610,000 distinct CDR3 sequences; approximately 15% were observed only once. The ten largest clonotypes hold more than 3% of the sample.

This clonotype originated in a woman aged 40 to 50 with Graves' ophthalmopathy. This chain is built from TRBV11-2 and TRBJ2-1, with the D gene call left open. The sequenced material came from blood. This receptor has the CDR3 CASSLPTLSYNEQFF. The nucleotide sequence reads as follows: TGTGCCAGCAGCTTACCCACCCTTAGCTACAATGAGCAGTTCTTC.